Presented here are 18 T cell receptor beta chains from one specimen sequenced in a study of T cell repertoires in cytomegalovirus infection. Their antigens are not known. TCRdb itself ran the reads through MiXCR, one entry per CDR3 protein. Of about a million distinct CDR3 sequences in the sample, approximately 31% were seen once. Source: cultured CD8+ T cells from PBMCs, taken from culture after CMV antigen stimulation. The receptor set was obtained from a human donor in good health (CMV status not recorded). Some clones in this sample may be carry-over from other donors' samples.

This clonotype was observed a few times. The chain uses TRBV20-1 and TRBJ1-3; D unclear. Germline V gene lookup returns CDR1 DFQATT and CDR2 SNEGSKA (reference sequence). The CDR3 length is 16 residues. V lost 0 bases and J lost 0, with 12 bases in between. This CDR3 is CSARDNSAHSGNTIYF. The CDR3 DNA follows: TGCAGTGCTAGAGATAACAGTGCGCACTCTGGAAACACCATATATTTT.

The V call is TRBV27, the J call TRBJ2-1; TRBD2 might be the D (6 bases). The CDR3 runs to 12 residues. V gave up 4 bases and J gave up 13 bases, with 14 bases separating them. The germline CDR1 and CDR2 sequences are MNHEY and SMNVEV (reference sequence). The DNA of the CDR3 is TGTGCCAGCAGTTCGAGGGACTCCACCCAGTTCTTC. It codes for CASSSRDSTQFF.

This chain's CDR3 is CASSRDAGTGSYEQYF. CDR3 DNA sequence: TGCGCCAGCAGCCGAGACGCCGGGACAGGTTCCTACGAGCAGTACTTC. This chain uses TRBV4-1 with TRBJ2-7; TRBD1 agrees at 8 bases. The CDR3 contains 16 residues. From germline, CDR1 is MGHRA and CDR2 YSYEKL. The ends lost 4 bases at V and 1 base at J; junction bases unmatched: 9.

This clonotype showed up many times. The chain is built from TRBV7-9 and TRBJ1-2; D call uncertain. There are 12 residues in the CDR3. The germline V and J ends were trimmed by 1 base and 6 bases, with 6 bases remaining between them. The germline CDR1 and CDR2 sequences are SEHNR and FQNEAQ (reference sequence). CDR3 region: CASSLEAHGYTF. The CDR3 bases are TGTGCCAGCAGCTTAGAGGCCCATGGCTACACCTTC.

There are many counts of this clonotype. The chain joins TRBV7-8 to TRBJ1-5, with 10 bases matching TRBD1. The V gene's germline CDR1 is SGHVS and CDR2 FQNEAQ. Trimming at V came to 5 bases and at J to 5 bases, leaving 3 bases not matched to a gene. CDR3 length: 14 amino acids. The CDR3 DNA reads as TGTGCCAGCAGCGCCGGGACAGGGGATCAGCCCCAGCATTTT. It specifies CASSAGTGDQPQHF.

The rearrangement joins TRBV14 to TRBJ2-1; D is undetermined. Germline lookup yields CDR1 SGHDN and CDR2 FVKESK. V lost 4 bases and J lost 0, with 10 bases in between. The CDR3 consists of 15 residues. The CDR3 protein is CASSPLTSSYNEQFF. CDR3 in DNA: TGTGCCAGCAGCCCCCTGACGAGCTCCTACAATGAGCAGTTCTTC.

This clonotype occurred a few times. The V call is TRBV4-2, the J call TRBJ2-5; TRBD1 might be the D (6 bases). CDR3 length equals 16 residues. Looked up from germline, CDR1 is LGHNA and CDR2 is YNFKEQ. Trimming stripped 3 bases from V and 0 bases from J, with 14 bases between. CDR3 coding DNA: TGTGCCAGCAGCCACTCCTTCGGACAGTACCAAGAGACCCAGTACTTC. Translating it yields CASSHSFGQYQETQYF.

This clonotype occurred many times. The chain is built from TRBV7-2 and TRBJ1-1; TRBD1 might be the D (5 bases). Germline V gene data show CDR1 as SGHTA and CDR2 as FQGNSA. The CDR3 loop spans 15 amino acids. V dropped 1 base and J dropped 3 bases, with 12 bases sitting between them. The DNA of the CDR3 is TGTGCCAGCAGCTTAGTGGGGACGGGTGACACTGAAGCTTTCTTT. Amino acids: CASSLVGTGDTEAFF.

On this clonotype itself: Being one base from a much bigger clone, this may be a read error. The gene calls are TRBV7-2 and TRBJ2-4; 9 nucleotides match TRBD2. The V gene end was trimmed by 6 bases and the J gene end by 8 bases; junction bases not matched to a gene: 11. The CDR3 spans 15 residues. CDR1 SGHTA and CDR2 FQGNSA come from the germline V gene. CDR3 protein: CASSPAAGGRDIQYF. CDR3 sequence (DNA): TGTGCCAGCAGTCCGGCTGCGGGGGGGCGGGACATTCAGTACTTC.

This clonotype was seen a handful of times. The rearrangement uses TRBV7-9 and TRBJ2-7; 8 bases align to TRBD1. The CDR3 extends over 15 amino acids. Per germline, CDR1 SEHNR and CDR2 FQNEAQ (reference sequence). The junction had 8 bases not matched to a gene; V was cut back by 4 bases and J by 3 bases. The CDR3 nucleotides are TGTGCCAGCAGCTCGGGGACAGGTTTGAGCTACGAGCAGTACTTC. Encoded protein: CASSSGTGLSYEQYF.

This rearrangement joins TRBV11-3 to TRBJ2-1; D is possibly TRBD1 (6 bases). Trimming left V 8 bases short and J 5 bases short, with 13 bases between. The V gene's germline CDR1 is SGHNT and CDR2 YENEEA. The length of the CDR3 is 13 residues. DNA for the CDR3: TGTGCCAGCCGCCCCCGACAGGACAATGAGCAGTTCTTC. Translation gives CASRPRQDNEQFF. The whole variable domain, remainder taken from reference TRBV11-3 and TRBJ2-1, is EAGVVQSPRYKIIEKKQPVAFWCNPISGHNTLYWYLQNLGQGPELLIRYENEEAVDDSQLPKDRFSAERLKGVDSTLKIQPAELGDSAVYLCASRPRQDNEQFFGPGTRLTVL.

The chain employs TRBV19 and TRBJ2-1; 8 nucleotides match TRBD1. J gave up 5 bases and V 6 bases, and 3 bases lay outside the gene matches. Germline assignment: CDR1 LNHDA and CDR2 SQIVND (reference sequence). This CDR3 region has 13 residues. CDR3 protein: CASRLDRDNEQFF. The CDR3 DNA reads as TGTGCCAGTAGGTTGGACAGGGACAATGAGCAGTTCTTC. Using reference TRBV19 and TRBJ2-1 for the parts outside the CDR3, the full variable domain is DGGITQSPKYLFRKEGQNVTLSCEQNLNHDAMYWYRQDPGQGLRLIYYSQIVNDFQKGDIAEGYSVSREKKESFPLTVTSAQKNPTAFYLCASRLDRDNEQFFGPGTRLTVL.

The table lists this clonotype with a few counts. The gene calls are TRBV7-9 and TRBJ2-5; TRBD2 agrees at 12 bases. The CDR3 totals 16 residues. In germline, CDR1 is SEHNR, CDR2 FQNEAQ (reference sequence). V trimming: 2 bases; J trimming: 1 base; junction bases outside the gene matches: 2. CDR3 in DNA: TGTGCCAGCAGCTTAAGACTAGCGGGGGTCCAAGAGACCCAGTACTTC. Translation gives CASSLRLAGVQETQYF.

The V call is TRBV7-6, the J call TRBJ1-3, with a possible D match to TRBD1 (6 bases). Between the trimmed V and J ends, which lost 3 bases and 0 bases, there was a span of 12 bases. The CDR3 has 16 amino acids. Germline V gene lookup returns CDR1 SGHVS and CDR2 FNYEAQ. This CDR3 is CASSFLTDSSGNTIYF. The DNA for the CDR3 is TGTGCCAGCAGCTTCCTCACGGACAGCTCTGGAAACACCATATATTTT. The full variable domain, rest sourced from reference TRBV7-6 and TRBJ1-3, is GAGVSQSPRYKVTKRGQDVALRCDPISGHVSLYWYRQALGQGPEFLTYFNYEAQQDKSGLPNDRFSAERPEGSISTLTIQRTEQRDSAMYRCASSFLTDSSGNTIYFGEGSWLTVV.

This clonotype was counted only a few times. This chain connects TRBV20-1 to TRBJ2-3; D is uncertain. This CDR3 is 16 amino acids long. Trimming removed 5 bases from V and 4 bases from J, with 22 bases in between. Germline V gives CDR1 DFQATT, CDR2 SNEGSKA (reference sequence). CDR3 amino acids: CSALEEVAVYSDTQYF. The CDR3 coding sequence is TGCAGTGCTCTTGAGGAAGTAGCAGTTTATTCAGATACGCAGTATTTT.

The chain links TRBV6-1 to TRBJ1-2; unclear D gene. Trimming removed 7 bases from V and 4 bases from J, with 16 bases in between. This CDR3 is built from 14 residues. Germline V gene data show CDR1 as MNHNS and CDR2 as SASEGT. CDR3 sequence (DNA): TGTGCCAGCACTCTCCTAGGAACAGCCTATGGCTACACCTTC. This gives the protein CASTLLGTAYGYTF.

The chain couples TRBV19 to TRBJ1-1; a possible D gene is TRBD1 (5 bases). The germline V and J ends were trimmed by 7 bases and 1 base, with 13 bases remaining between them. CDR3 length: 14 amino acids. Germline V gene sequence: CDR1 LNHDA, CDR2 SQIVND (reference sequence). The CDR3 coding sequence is TGTGCCAGTAAAGCGACAGACAAGAACACTGAAGCTTTCTTT. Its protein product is CASKATDKNTEAFF.

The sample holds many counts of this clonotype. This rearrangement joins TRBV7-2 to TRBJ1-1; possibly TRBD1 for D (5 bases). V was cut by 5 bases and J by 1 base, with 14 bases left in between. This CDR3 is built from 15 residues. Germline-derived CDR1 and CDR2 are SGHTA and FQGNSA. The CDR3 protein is CASSVLRGPNTEAFF. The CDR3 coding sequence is TGTGCCAGCAGCGTACTGAGGGGACCGAACACTGAAGCTTTCTTT.